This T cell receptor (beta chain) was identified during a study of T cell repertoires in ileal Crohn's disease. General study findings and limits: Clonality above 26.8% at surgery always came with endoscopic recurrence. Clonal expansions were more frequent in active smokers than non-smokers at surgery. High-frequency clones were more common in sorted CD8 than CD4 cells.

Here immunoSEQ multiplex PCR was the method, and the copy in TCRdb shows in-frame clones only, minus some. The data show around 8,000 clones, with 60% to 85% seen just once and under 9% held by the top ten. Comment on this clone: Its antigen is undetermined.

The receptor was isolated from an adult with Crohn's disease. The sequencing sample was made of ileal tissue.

Here the CDR3 DNA reads TGCGCCAGCAGGGGGGGACAGGGGACCTACAATGAGCAGTTCTTC. This gives the protein CASRGGQGTYNEQFF. The rearrangement links TRBV5-1 to TRBJ2-1, with TRBD1 identical over 10 bases. CDR3 length: 15 amino acids. CDR1 SGHRS and CDR2 YFSETQ come from the germline V gene. With V trimmed by 5 bases and J by 2 bases, 4 bases remained unmatched.